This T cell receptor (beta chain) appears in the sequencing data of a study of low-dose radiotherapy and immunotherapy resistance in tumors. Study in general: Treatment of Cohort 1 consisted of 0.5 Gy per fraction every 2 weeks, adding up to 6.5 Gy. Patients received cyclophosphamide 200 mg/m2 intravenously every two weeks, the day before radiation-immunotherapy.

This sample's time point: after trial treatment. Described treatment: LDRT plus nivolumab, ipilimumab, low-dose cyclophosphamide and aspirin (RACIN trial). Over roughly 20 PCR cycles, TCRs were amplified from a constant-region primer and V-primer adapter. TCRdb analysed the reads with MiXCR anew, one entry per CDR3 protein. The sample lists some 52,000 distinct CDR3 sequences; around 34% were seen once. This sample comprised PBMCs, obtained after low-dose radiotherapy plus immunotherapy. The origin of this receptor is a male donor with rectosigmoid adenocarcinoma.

The CDR3 bases are TGTGCCAGCAGCCAGCGGGGGCCGAGCTCCTACAATGAGCAGTTCTTC. Translating it yields CASSQRGPSSYNEQFF. This rearrangement joins TRBV4-2 to TRBJ2-1, with D possibly TRBD2 on 7 matching bases. Germline CDR1 LGHNA, CDR2 YNFKEQ. V dropped 3 bases and J dropped 0 bases, with 12 bases sitting between them. The CDR3 runs to 16 residues.